This T cell receptor beta chain derives from a study of a mutant IDH1 vaccine in newly diagnosed glioma. Study at large: The therapy given earlier, which was standard therapy, consisted of radiotherapy, temozolomide, or both, and most of the patients received both.

Time point indicated: baseline, week 1 (first vaccination visit). Treatment here: pre-vaccination baseline after standard-of-care therapy. As for this clone: Its antigen is unknown.

Broader study findings: It seemed that pseudoprogression was not linked to changes in the top peripheral T cell clonotypes.

TCRdb's copy holds only in-frame clones and misses some; the assay was immunoSEQ multiplex PCR. This repertoire shows tens of thousands of clones, around 80% found once; its top ten account for around 5%. Trimming took 5 bases from V and 5 from J, leaving 16 bases between them. CDR1 is MNHEY and CDR2 is SVGAGI in the germline V gene. This CDR3 has 14 residues. The clonotype originates from a man between 40 and 49 years old with glioma. Some clones in this sample may be carry-over from other donors' samples. This chain connects TRBV6-5 to TRBJ2-7; D could derive from TRBD1 or TRBD2 (7 bases each). Sequencing used PBMCs, obtained from a glioma patient treated with radiotherapy, temozolomide or both. The CDR3 here is CASSPQGGIHEQYF. CDR3 DNA sequence: TGTGCCAGCAGTCCCCAGGGGGGGATCCACGAGCAGTACTTC.